A single sample is the source of the 27 T cell receptor beta chains below, sequenced in a study of blood T cells in healthy people across ages. Next came a second PCR, run for about 7 to 11 cycles, which used a sample-barcoded 5' primer along with a J-beta primer mix. A single record per CDR3 protein comes from TCRdb applying MiXCR to the 5' RACE reads. The table has 800,000 to 1,000,000 distinct CDR3 sequences, about 48% seen once. The material sequenced was blood. The source is a man aged 25 to 45 in good health.

The rearrangement joins TRBV15 to TRBJ1-5; a weak D match, TRBD1 (5 bases). Germline V gene sequence: CDR1 LNHNV, CDR2 YYDKDF (reference sequence). Trimming removed 0 bases from V and 10 bases from J, with 16 bases in between. The CDR3 extends over 15 amino acids. The CDR3 protein is CATSRDFGREAPQHF. As DNA, the CDR3 is TGTGCCACCAGCAGAGATTTTGGCAGGGAGGCTCCCCAGCATTTT.

The CDR3 DNA is TGTGCCAGCAGCGCCCCGATGTACTACGAGCAGTACTTC. It encodes CASSAPMYYEQYF. The gene calls are TRBV7-2 and TRBJ2-7; D unresolved. Looked up from germline, CDR1 is SGHTA and CDR2 is FQGNSA. This CDR3 comprises 13 residues. V lost 5 bases and J 3 bases, leaving 11 bases between the germline ends. Full variable domain (missing parts from reference TRBV7-2 and TRBJ2-7): GAGVSQSPSNKVTEKGKDVELRCDPISGHTALYWYRQSLGQGLEFLIYFQGNSAPDKSGLPSDRFSAERTGGSVSTLTIQRTQQEDSAVYLCASSAPMYYEQYFGPGTRLTVT.

The V call is TRBV6-1, the J call TRBJ2-3, with D unclear. Trimming pared 8 bases from V and 13 bases from J, leaving 22 bases between. Germline V gives CDR1 MNHNS, CDR2 SASEGT. There are 13 residues in the CDR3. This CDR3 is CASANPYLALEYF. CDR3 sequence (DNA): TGTGCCAGCGCGAATCCTTATCTGGCACTTGAGTATTTT.

This clonotype was counted a few times. The chain recombines TRBV7-9 with TRBJ2-6; D is ambiguous. The germline V gene encodes CDR1 SEHNR and CDR2 FQNEAQ (reference sequence). V shed 8 bases and J shed 0 bases, with 8 bases lying between them. The CDR3 covers 14 residues. The CDR3 reads CASDANSGANVLTF. DNA of the CDR3: TGTGCCAGCGACGCCAACTCTGGGGCCAACGTCCTGACTTTC.

The J gene is TRBJ2-3, the V gene TRBV20-1, with 8 bases identical to TRBD2. Germline-derived CDR1 and CDR2 are DFQATT and SNEGSKA (reference sequence). V lost 4 bases to trimming and J lost 4 bases; unmatched junction nucleotides: 10. This CDR3 has 15 amino acids. CDR3 residues: CSAIRPTSAPDTQYF. In DNA form, the CDR3 reads TGCAGTGCTATCAGACCGACTAGCGCTCCAGATACGCAGTATTTT.

This clonotype was detected a few times. CDR3 sequence: CASSLFWSTDTQYF. In DNA form, the CDR3 reads TGTGCCAGCAGTTTATTCTGGAGCACAGATACGCAGTATTTT. This chain joins TRBV12-3 or TRBV12-4 and TRBJ2-3; D gene uncertain. Trimming took off 2 bases at V and 0 bases at J, with 6 bases between the two ends. The CDR3 extends over 14 amino acids.

This clonotype has just a few counts. The genes are TRBV4-2 and TRBJ2-7; perhaps TRBD1 as D (5 bases). Deletions cut 4 bases from V and 1 base from J, with 14 bases between. Germline values: CDR1 LGHNA, CDR2 YNFKEQ. This CDR3 region has 15 residues. This CDR3 is CASSPGTGQSYEQYF. CDR3 in DNA: TGTGCCAGCAGCCCCGGTACAGGCCAATCCTACGAGCAGTACTTC.

This clonotype was observed a single time. The chain couples TRBV29-1 to TRBJ2-7, with D uncertain. The DNA end favors TRBJ2-4, so the J call may be wrong. The germline V gene encodes CDR1 SQVTM and CDR2 ANQGSEA. The CDR3 is 13 residues long. The chain's CDR3 is CSVYCGAKNIQYF. The CDR3 coding sequence is TGCAGCGTTTACTGTGGAGCCAAAAACATTCAGTACTTC.

The chain links TRBV25-1 to TRBJ2-3; no clear D. The V gene's germline CDR1 is MGHDK and CDR2 SYGVNS. This CDR3 is built from 14 residues. The germline V and J ends were trimmed by 6 bases and 2 bases, with 12 bases remaining between them. CDR3: CASSHHGYTDTQYF. The CDR3 DNA sequence: TGTGCCAGCAGCCACCATGGGTACACAGATACGCAGTATTTT.

This clonotype was detected only a few times. CDR3 region: CASSPDSDQPQHF. The CDR3 DNA follows: TGTGCCAGCAGCCCGGATTCAGATCAGCCCCAGCATTTT. The chain is built from TRBV12-3 or TRBV12-4 and TRBJ1-5; D unclear. This CDR3 has 13 residues. The germline V and J ends were trimmed by 6 bases and 5 bases, with 11 bases remaining between them.

This clonotype has a handful of counts. This rearrangement joins TRBV25-1 to TRBJ2-3; 7 bases match TRBD1. Germline V gene sequence: CDR1 MGHDK, CDR2 SYGVNS. Germline trimming cut 8 bases from V and 0 bases from J; bases unmatched to any gene: 5. The CDR3 has 14 residues. The CDR3 spells CASQDRMSTDTQYF. The CDR3 coding sequence is TGTGCCAGCCAGGACAGGATGAGCACAGATACGCAGTATTTT.

As concerns this clonotype: A clone one base away is much larger, so this may be a read error. J is TRBJ1-6 and V is TRBV21-1; TRBD1, as called in the table, went unchecked against the DNA. TRBV21-1 is flagged as a pseudogene. The CDR3 consists of 19 residues. The DNA of the CDR3 is TGTGCCAGCAGCAAAGGCTCAGGGATCAGGAGCTCCTATAATGCACCCCTCCACTTT. Its translation is CASSKGSGIRSSYNAPLHF.

This chain connects TRBV12-3 or TRBV12-4 to TRBJ2-3; TRBD1 aligns across 7 bases. Unmatched junction bases numbered 9, after V lost 6 bases and J lost 0 bases. The CDR3 length is 16 residues. In DNA, the CDR3 is TGTGCCAGCAGGGTGACAGGGATCTCTAGCACAGATACGCAGTATTTT. Protein product: CASRVTGISSTDTQYF.

Only a few counts were recorded for this clonotype. V gene TRBV6-6 combines with J gene TRBJ1-1; D may be TRBD1 (6 bases). CDR3 length: 15 residues. The ends were cut back, 10 bases at V and 1 base at J, with 19 bases in the middle. Germline V lookup: CDR1 MNHNY, CDR2 SVGAGI (reference sequence). CDR3 nucleotides: TGTGCCAACTTCCTCTTGTTAGGGGGGAACACTGAAGCTTTCTTT. Its translation: CANFLLLGGNTEAFF.

V gene TRBV7-9 combines with J gene TRBJ2-2; D gene ambiguous. The CDR3 totals 12 residues. Trimming shortened V by 6 bases and J by 8 bases, and 10 bases separated the two germline ends. In germline, CDR1 is SEHNR, CDR2 FQNEAQ (reference sequence). The DNA for the CDR3 is TGTGCCAGCAGGGGTGAGACTGGGGAGCTGTTTTTT. Protein: CASRGETGELFF.

The chain links TRBV11-2 to TRBJ2-7; D gene uncertain. The germline V and J ends were trimmed by 6 bases and 6 bases, with 18 bases remaining between them. The CDR3 runs 14 residues. Looked up from germline, CDR1 is SGHAT and CDR2 is FQNNGV. CDR3 residues: CASRDVKSLSEQYF. CDR3 DNA sequence: TGTGCCAGCAGGGACGTGAAGTCCCTCTCCGAGCAGTACTTC.

The chain is built from TRBV29-1 and TRBJ2-7; unclear D gene. Between the trimmed V and J ends, which lost 7 bases and 2 bases, there was a span of 18 bases. The CDR3 has 14 amino acids. CDR1 SQVTM and CDR2 ANQGSEA come from the germline V gene. CDR3 DNA sequence: TGCAGCGCGGACCCCGACACTGTAGCCTACGAGCAGTACTTC. The encoded protein is CSADPDTVAYEQYF.

The chain is built from TRBV5-1 and TRBJ1-2; TRBD1 might be the D (5 bases). This CDR3 has 14 amino acids. In germline, CDR1 is SGHRS, CDR2 YFSETQ. The ends were cut back, 0 bases at V and 7 bases at J, with 13 bases in the middle. The CDR3 sequence is CASSLGQGRSGYTF. The DNA of the CDR3 is TGCGCCAGCAGCTTGGGGCAGGGTCGAAGTGGCTACACCTTC.

DNA of the CDR3: TGTGCCAGCAGTCGGGACATTTCCTACAATGAGCAGTACTTC. Amino acid sequence: CASSRDISYNEQYF. The gene calls are TRBV27 and TRBJ2-7; D perhaps matches TRBD1 (6 bases). The ends were cut back, 5 bases at V and 7 bases at J, with 18 bases in the middle. The V gene's germline CDR1 is MNHEY and CDR2 SMNVEV (reference sequence). CDR3 length equals 14 residues.

The chain couples TRBV7-9 to TRBJ2-5; weak D call: TRBD2 (7 bases). This CDR3 contains 16 residues. Deletions cut 4 bases from V and 11 bases from J, with 26 bases between. Germline V gene lookup returns CDR1 SEHNR and CDR2 FQNEAQ (reference sequence). The DNA of the CDR3 is TGTGCCAGCAGCTCCACTTGGGGGGGCATTGACAATGAGCAGTACTTC. Translating it yields CASSSTWGGIDNEQYF.

The chain combines TRBV2 with TRBJ2-3, with a tentative D call TRBD1 (5 bases). Germline-derived CDR1 and CDR2 are SNHLY and FYNNEI. V was trimmed by 5 bases and J by 2 bases, leaving 17 bases between them. CDR3 length: 16 amino acids. This chain's CDR3 is CASSQPQDLLTDTQYF. CDR3 DNA sequence: TGTGCCAGCAGTCAACCACAGGATCTCCTCACAGATACGCAGTATTTT. The whole variable domain, filled in from reference TRBV2 and TRBJ2-3, reads EPEVTQTPSHQVTQMGQEVILRCVPISNHLYFYWYRQILGQKVEFLVSFYNNEISEKSEIFDDQFSVERPDGSNFTLKIRSTKLEDSAMYFCASSQPQDLLTDTQYFGPGTRLTVL.

This chain uses TRBV29-1 with TRBJ2-3; no firm D call. This CDR3 comprises 15 residues. The germline V and J ends were trimmed by 1 base and 0 bases, with 11 bases remaining between them. Germline V CDR1 and CDR2: SQVTM, ANQGSEA. The CDR3 here is CSVEVVPLSTDTQYF. The CDR3 DNA reads as TGCAGCGTTGAAGTAGTACCACTGAGCACAGATACGCAGTATTTT.

V gene TRBV20-1 combines with J gene TRBJ2-5, with 9 bases that match TRBD2. Germline values: CDR1 DFQATT, CDR2 SNEGSKA (reference sequence). The CDR3 loop spans 16 amino acids. The trim removed 3 bases at V and 3 bases at J, leaving 11 bases unmatched. The CDR3 sequence: CSASLRSGGTKETQYF. CDR3 nucleotides: TGCAGTGCTAGCTTGCGAAGCGGGGGGACCAAAGAGACCCAGTACTTC.

The chain couples TRBV9 to TRBJ2-7; the D call may be TRBD1 or TRBD2 (5 bases each). The DNA end lines up better with TRBJ2-5; the J call may be wrong. Germline CDR1 and CDR2: SGDLS and YYNGEE. This CDR3 has 13 residues. This CDR3 reads CASSVSGTETQYF. The CDR3 nucleotides are TGTGCCAGCAGCGTCTCCGGGACCGAGACCCAGTACTTC.

This chain connects TRBV7-2 to TRBJ2-1, with TRBD2 matching over 10 bases. J was trimmed by 8 bases and V by 1 base; bases with no gene match: 8. Germline V lookup: CDR1 SGHTA, CDR2 FQGNSA. The length of the CDR3 is 16 residues. The CDR3 bases are TGTGCCAGCAGCTTAGTTCCAAGCGGGGGGGCCTATGAGCAGTTCTTC. As protein: CASSLVPSGGAYEQFF.

This sequence joins TRBV9 and TRBJ2-5, with D perhaps assigned TRBD1 or TRBD2 (6 bases each). The germline V gene has CDR1 SGDLS and CDR2 YYNGEE. The CDR3 is 15 residues long. The ends were cut back, 2 bases at V and 1 base at J, with 12 bases in the middle. CDR3 amino acids: CASSVYEGGQETQYF. In DNA, the CDR3 is TGTGCCAGCAGCGTGTACGAGGGGGGCCAAGAGACCCAGTACTTC.

The chain carries TRBV7-9 and TRBJ1-2; D might be TRBD1 (6 bases). The V and J ends lost 4 bases and 7 bases respectively, with 13 bases between them. Germline loops: CDR1 SEHNR, CDR2 FQNEAQ (reference sequence). CDR3 length equals 13 residues. As DNA, the CDR3 is TGTGCCAGCAGCTACAGGGAAGGGGGTGGCTACACCTTC. It translates to CASSYREGGGYTF.